These T cell receptor beta chains were read from a single sample in a study of shared clonotypes between healthy human individuals. Clones were sequenced by immunoSEQ multiplex PCR, and TCRdb holds only the in-frame ones, with some missing. The sample holds a few million clones, approximately 92% seen once. Sequencing was performed on naive CD8+ T cells from PBMCs. Every receptor here comes from a man between 18 and 29 years old in good health. Some clones in this sample may be carry-over from other donors' samples. Each CDR3 is given with its conserved first and last residue. The order of the fields is clone size, D gene, V gene, J gene, CDR3 protein, CDR3 DNA. A D gene is named only where the DNA matches it firmly. Size is omitted from some rows. Given values are once, few, many or a class for expanded clones.

abundance: NA
d_gene: NA
v_gene: TRBV7-9
j_gene: TRBJ2-3
CDR3aa: CASTEVSTDTQYF
CDR3nt: TGTGCCAGCACCGAAGTTTCCACAGATACGCAGTATTTT

abundance: NA
d_gene: NA
v_gene: TRBV13
j_gene: TRBJ2-3
CDR3aa: CASSVGEGADTQYF
CDR3nt: TGTGCCAGCAGCGTGGGCGAGGGGGCAGATACGCAGTATTTT

abundance: NA
d_gene: NA
v_gene: TRBV15
j_gene: TRBJ2-7
CDR3aa: CATSSGDFPYEQYF
CDR3nt: TGTGCCACCAGTTCCGGGGATTTCCCTTACGAGCAGTACTTC

abundance: NA
d_gene: NA
v_gene: TRBV28
j_gene: TRBJ2-3
CDR3aa: CASSLVASRRADTQYF
CDR3nt: TGTGCCAGCAGTTTAGTAGCGTCCCGGCGGGCAGATACGCAGTATTTT

abundance: NA
d_gene: NA
v_gene: TRBV29-1
j_gene: TRBJ2-1
CDR3aa: CSVVLYEQFF
CDR3nt: TGCAGCGTTGTTCTCTATGAGCAGTTCTTC

abundance: NA
d_gene: TRBD1
v_gene: TRBV9
j_gene: TRBJ1-2
CDR3aa: CASRGTGGGYGYTF
CDR3nt: TGTGCCAGCAGAGGGACAGGGGGCGGCTATGGCTACACCTTC

abundance: once
d_gene: NA
v_gene: TRBV5-4
j_gene: TRBJ2-2
CDR3aa: CASSSGRVGELFF
CDR3nt: TGTGCCAGCAGCTCGGGCAGGGTCGGGGAGCTGTTTTTT

abundance: once
d_gene: NA
v_gene: TRBV4-1
j_gene: TRBJ2-7
CDR3aa: CASSQKGTGSSYEQYF
CDR3nt: TGCGCCAGCAGCCAAAAGGGAACCGGGTCCTCCTACGAGCAGTACTTC

abundance: NA
d_gene: NA
v_gene: TRBV7-3
j_gene: TRBJ2-6
CDR3aa: CASSPLGTSDSGANVLTF
CDR3nt: TGTGCCAGCAGCCCGCTCGGGACGTCCGACTCTGGGGCCAACGTCCTGACTTTC

abundance: NA
d_gene: NA
v_gene: TRBV7-8
j_gene: TRBJ1-5
CDR3aa: CASSLDEGGSEPQHF
CDR3nt: TGTGCCAGCAGCTTAGATGAGGGGGGGTCAGAGCCCCAGCATTTT

abundance: NA
d_gene: NA
v_gene: TRBV9
j_gene: TRBJ2-3
CDR3aa: CASSVARAGPGSDTQYF
CDR3nt: TGTGCCAGCAGCGTAGCTCGGGCGGGACCGGGATCAGATACGCAGTATTTT

abundance: NA
d_gene: TRBD2
v_gene: TRBV4-1
j_gene: TRBJ2-7
CDR3aa: CASSPAGAGYEQYF
CDR3nt: TGCGCCAGCAGCCCCGCGGGAGCGGGCTACGAGCAGTACTTC

abundance: NA
d_gene: TRBD1
v_gene: TRBV7-9
j_gene: TRBJ1-3
CDR3aa: CASSLVGQGSGNTIYF
CDR3nt: TGTGCCAGCAGCTTAGTTGGACAGGGCTCTGGAAACACCATATATTTT

abundance: NA
d_gene: NA
v_gene: TRBV7-8
j_gene: TRBJ2-3
CDR3aa: CASSLATASTDTQYF
CDR3nt: TGTGCCAGCAGCTTAGCAACAGCGAGCACAGATACGCAGTATTTT

abundance: NA
d_gene: TRBD1
v_gene: TRBV19
j_gene: TRBJ2-1
CDR3aa: CASSAGTAYNEQFF
CDR3nt: TGTGCCAGTAGCGCCGGGACAGCGTACAATGAGCAGTTCTTC

abundance: NA
d_gene: TRBD2
v_gene: TRBV10-2
j_gene: TRBJ2-2
CDR3aa: CASSHGTSARRELFF
CDR3nt: TGCGCCAGCAGCCACGGGACTAGCGCTCGGAGGGAGCTGTTTTTT

abundance: NA
d_gene: NA
v_gene: TRBV7-2
j_gene: TRBJ1-5
CDR3aa: CASSLVFGGYQPQHF
CDR3nt: TGTGCCAGCAGCTTAGTCTTTGGGGGGTATCAGCCCCAGCATTTT

abundance: NA
d_gene: NA
v_gene: TRBV7-3
j_gene: TRBJ2-1
CDR3aa: CASSRVAGDNEQFF
CDR3nt: TGTGCCAGCAGCCGAGTTGCTGGGGACAATGAGCAGTTCTTC

abundance: NA
d_gene: TRBD1
v_gene: TRBV28
j_gene: TRBJ1-2
CDR3aa: CASLDRGSYGYTF
CDR3nt: TGTGCCAGCCTCGACAGGGGCAGCTATGGCTACACCTTC

abundance: NA
d_gene: TRBD1
v_gene: TRBV27
j_gene: TRBJ1-3
CDR3aa: CASSPRGDYGNTIYF
CDR3nt: TGTGCCAGCAGCCCCAGGGGGGATTATGGAAACACCATATATTTT

abundance: NA
d_gene: NA
v_gene: TRBV4-2
j_gene: TRBJ2-7
CDR3aa: CASSPGLTHEQYF
CDR3nt: TGTGCCAGCAGCCCCGGACTTACCCACGAGCAGTACTTC

abundance: NA
d_gene: NA
v_gene: TRBV18
j_gene: TRBJ2-7
CDR3aa: CASSPPDRLGSYEQYF
CDR3nt: TGTGCCAGCTCACCTCCAGACAGGCTGGGGAGCTACGAGCAGTACTTC

abundance: once
d_gene: NA
v_gene: TRBV28
j_gene: TRBJ1-3
CDR3aa: CASSSETGYWGSSGNTIYF
CDR3nt: TGTGCCAGCAGTTCAGAGACCGGGTATTGGGGTTCCTCTGGAAACACCATATATTTT

abundance: NA
d_gene: NA
v_gene: TRBV29-1
j_gene: TRBJ2-3
CDR3aa: CSVEDLGLGGTDTQYF
CDR3nt: TGCAGCGTTGAAGATCTCGGCCTGGGGGGAACAGATACGCAGTATTTT

abundance: NA
d_gene: TRBD1
v_gene: TRBV9
j_gene: TRBJ1-1
CDR3aa: CASSAKATGAGDTEAFF
CDR3nt: TGTGCCAGCAGCGCCAAGGCGACAGGGGCCGGGGACACTGAAGCTTTCTTT

abundance: NA
d_gene: TRBD2
v_gene: TRBV28
j_gene: TRBJ2-1
CDR3aa: CASSLWLASGNNNEQFF
CDR3nt: TGTGCCAGCAGTTTATGGCTCGCTAGCGGGAATAACAATGAGCAGTTCTTC

abundance: NA
d_gene: NA
v_gene: TRBV5-6
j_gene: TRBJ2-3
CDR3aa: CASSYRTAGDTQYF
CDR3nt: TGTGCCAGCAGCTACCGGACTGCCGGGGATACGCAGTATTTT

abundance: NA
d_gene: NA
v_gene: TRBV7-2
j_gene: TRBJ2-7
CDR3aa: CASSSRDFSYEQYF
CDR3nt: TGTGCCAGCAGCAGCCGGGACTTCTCCTACGAGCAGTACTTC

abundance: NA
d_gene: NA
v_gene: TRBV28
j_gene: TRBJ2-5
CDR3aa: CASSFSYEETQYF
CDR3nt: TGTGCCAGCAGTTTCTCCTACGAGGAGACCCAGTACTTC

abundance: NA
d_gene: TRBD2
v_gene: TRBV5-1
j_gene: TRBJ2-5
CDR3aa: CASSLVFLAGEQETQYF
CDR3nt: TGCGCCAGCAGCTTGGTGTTCCTAGCGGGAGAACAAGAGACCCAGTACTTC